The rows below give T cell receptor beta chains drawn from one sample of a study of blood T cell repertoires in COVID-19. Repertoires were generated with immunoSEQ multiplex PCR, while TCRdb's copy carries only in-frame clones and drops some. The table has 98,000 or so clones, 86% seen once; the top ten hold over 10%. The sample comprised peripheral blood. Source of these receptors: a woman aged 55-75 years in a cohort sampled during active or convalescent COVID-19. The CDR3 runs from the conserved cysteine through the conserved F or W. The D gene is left open where the match is weak. For some rows the clone size is stated as once, few or many, or as a class when expanded; others skip it.

len,v_gene,j_gene,d_gene,abundance,CDR3aa,CDR3nt
15,TRBV28,TRBJ2-1,-,-,CASTLRGGKEFEQFF,TGTGCCAGCACCCTAAGGGGGGGGAAAGAATTTGAGCAGTTCTTC
16,TRBV19,TRBJ1-4,-,-,CASSIGGLATNEKLFF,TGTGCCAGTAGTATAGGGGGGCTTGCAACTAATGAAAAACTGTTTTTT
17,TRBV19,TRBJ1-2,-,-,CASSIGPAWQGNGGYTF,TGTGCCAGTAGTATAGGCCCCGCGTGGCAGGGAAACGGGGGCTACACCTTC
14,TRBV2,TRBJ2-5,TRBD1,-,CATSGTGVRETQYF,TGTGCCACCTCAGGGACAGGGGTCCGGGAGACCCAGTACTTC
13,TRBV19,TRBJ1-6,-,-,CASSIRGGSPLHF,TGTGCCAGTAGTATAAGGGGTGGATCACCCCTCCACTTT
15,TRBV11-2,TRBJ2-1,-,-,CASSRGEGGYNEQFF,TGTGCCAGCAGTAGAGGGGAGGGGGGATACAATGAGCAGTTCTTC
15,TRBV27,TRBJ2-3,TRBD2,once,CASSDGTRGRNTQYF,TGTGCCAGCAGTGACGGGACTAGGGGCCGGAATACGCAGTATTTT
15,TRBV2,TRBJ2-7,TRBD1,-,CASSVRTGLRDEQYF,TGTGCCAGCAGTGTCCGGACAGGTTTACGAGACGAGCAGTACTTC
13,TRBV5-6,TRBJ1-5,-,-,CASSRGHQQPQHF,TGTGCCAGCAGCCGGGGACACCAACAGCCCCAGCATTTT
15,TRBV19,TRBJ2-6,-,-,CASSIRGSGANVLTF,TGTGCCAGTAGTATCAGGGGCTCTGGGGCCAACGTCCTGACTTTC
14,TRBV10-3,TRBJ2-7,TRBD1,-,CAISWDRGSYEQYF,TGTGCCATCAGTTGGGACAGGGGATCCTACGAGCAGTACTTC
18,TRBV3-1/TRBV3-2,TRBJ2-6,TRBD1,-,CASSRPGQGGSGANVLTF,TGTGCCAGCAGCCGCCCGGGACAGGGGGGCTCTGGGGCCAACGTCCTGACTTTC
11,TRBV2,TRBJ2-7,TRBD1,-,CASSDRDEQYF,TGTGCCAGCAGCGACAGGGACGAGCAGTACTTC
12,TRBV6-2/TRBV6-3,TRBJ2-7,TRBD1,few,CASSRQGYEQYF,TGTGCCAGCAGTCGACAGGGCTACGAGCAGTACTTC
13,TRBV7-3,TRBJ2-1,TRBD2,-,CASGTSGDNEQFF,TGTGCCAGTGGGACTAGCGGGGACAATGAGCAGTTCTTC
15,TRBV7-2,TRBJ2-1,TRBD2,-,CASSPPGGGRDEQFF,TGTGCCAGCAGCCCCCCCGGGGGGGGCCGAGATGAGCAGTTCTTC
17,TRBV28,TRBJ1-6,-,once,CASSLPGVSSYNSPLHF,TGTGCCAGCAGTCTTCCCGGGGTGAGCTCATATAATTCACCCCTCCACTTT
14,TRBV3-1/TRBV3-2,TRBJ2-2,-,-,CASSQPGETGELFF,TGTGCCAGCAGCCAACCCGGGGAGACCGGGGAGCTGTTTTTT
13,TRBV11-2,TRBJ1-1,-,once,CASSRQVNTEAFF,TGTGCCAGCAGCCGACAGGTTAACACTGAAGCTTTCTTT
14,TRBV6-1,TRBJ1-2,TRBD1,-,CASSEEDRRGGYTF,TGTGCCAGCAGTGAAGAGGACAGGCGCGGTGGCTACACCTTC
14,TRBV6-4,TRBJ2-5,TRBD1,-,CASSFEGTGWPQYF,TGTGCCAGCAGCTTTGAGGGGACAGGCTGGCCCCAGTACTTC
13,TRBV12-5,TRBJ2-3,TRBD2,-,CASGLAGGDTQYF,TGTGCTAGTGGATTAGCGGGAGGGGATACGCAGTATTTT
13,TRBV29-1,TRBJ2-2,-,-,CSRGGPNTGELFF,TGCAGTAGGGGGGGTCCGAACACCGGGGAGCTGTTTTTT
14,TRBV5-1,TRBJ2-5,-,-,CASSTSGAQETQYF,TGCGCCAGCTCCACCTCAGGGGCGCAAGAGACCCAGTACTTC
14,TRBV2,TRBJ2-7,TRBD2,-,CASKGTSGTYEQYF,TGTGCCAGCAAGGGGACTAGCGGGACCTACGAGCAGTACTTC
11,TRBV14,TRBJ2-7,TRBD1,few,CASRDRGEQYF,TGTGCCAGCAGAGACAGGGGCGAGCAGTACTTC
15,TRBV6-5,TRBJ1-6,TRBD1,-,CASSPFGTESSPLHF,TGTGCCAGCAGTCCTTTTGGGACAGAGAGTTCACCCCTCCACTTT
12,TRBV7-2,TRBJ1-1,-,-,CASSHQNTEAFF,TGTGCCAGCAGCCATCAGAACACTGAAGCTTTCTTT
13,TRBV18,TRBJ1-5,-,-,CASSPFTGQPQHF,TGTGCCAGCTCACCATTTACAGGACAGCCCCAGCATTTT
13,TRBV5-1,TRBJ2-3,-,-,CASSSFGTDTQYF,TGCGCCAGCAGCTCCTTCGGCACAGATACGCAGTATTTT
14,TRBV5-1,TRBJ2-5,-,-,CASSFGSAGETQYF,TGCGCCAGCAGCTTCGGTTCGGCGGGCGAGACCCAGTACTTC
18,TRBV4-1,TRBJ2-5,TRBD2,-,CASSQGSSSGGWTGTQYF,TGCGCCAGCAGCCAAGGGTCGTCTAGCGGGGGCTGGACGGGGACCCAGTACTTC
14,TRBV28,TRBJ2-4,-,-,CASNPSVAKNIQYF,TGTGCCAGCAACCCGTCGGTAGCCAAAAACATTCAGTACTTC
16,TRBV5-1,TRBJ2-5,TRBD2,once,CASSLALAGAQETQYF,TGCGCCAGCAGCTTGGCTCTAGCGGGAGCCCAAGAGACCCAGTACTTC
17,TRBV4-1,TRBJ2-5,TRBD2,-,CASSQGASGRAAETQYF,TGCGCCAGCAGCCAAGGGGCTAGCGGGAGGGCGGCAGAGACCCAGTACTTC
16,TRBV5-6,TRBJ1-5,-,-,CASSLFEGRSNQPQHF,TGTGCCAGCAGCTTGTTTGAAGGGAGGAGCAATCAGCCCCAGCATTTT
15,TRBV6-5,TRBJ2-7,TRBD1,-,CASSTLDRIPYEQYF,TGTGCCAGCAGTACATTGGACAGGATCCCGTACGAGCAGTACTTC
13,TRBV5-1,TRBJ2-1,-,-,CASSLDGVNEQFF,TGCGCCAGCAGCTTGGACGGGGTCAATGAGCAGTTCTTC
16,TRBV30,TRBJ2-6,-,-,CAWSLWGGPGANVLTF,TGTGCCTGGAGTCTATGGGGGGGCCCTGGGGCCAACGTCCTGACTTTC
15,TRBV5-1,TRBJ1-3,-,-,CASTDWGAGGNTIYF,TGCGCCAGCACCGATTGGGGAGCCGGAGGAAACACCATATATTTT
15,TRBV10-1,TRBJ2-1,-,-,CASSESLARYNEQFF,TGCGCCAGCAGTGAGTCCCTAGCGAGGTACAATGAGCAGTTCTTC
15,TRBV28,TRBJ1-5,TRBD1,once,CASSDGGGGNQPQHF,TGTGCCAGCAGTGATGGAGGGGGCGGCAATCAGCCCCAGCATTTT
14,TRBV7-2,TRBJ2-3,-,-,CASSQDIGRDTQYF,TGTGCCAGCAGCCAGGACATTGGACGAGATACGCAGTATTTT